This T cell receptor (beta chain) originates from a study of CD8+ T cells in alopecia areata. Indicated treatment: oral pan-JAK inhibitor, 5-10 mg twice daily. In each case, RNA was isolated and then reverse transcribed into cDNA as the sequencing template. Here immunoSEQ multiplex PCR was the method, and the copy in TCRdb shows in-frame clones only, minus some. The repertoire holds over 150,000 clones, with 60% to 70% as singletons. This receptor was taken from a human donor with alopecia areata. This specimen consisted of CD4+ T cells sorted from blood, obtained at week 4, from a patient treated with tofacitinib.

The CDR3 sequence is CSSRRTVGANTEAFF. CDR3 DNA: TGCAGCTCCAGGAGGACCGTTGGGGCGAACACTGAAGCTTTCTTT. V usage is TRBV29-1 and J usage is TRBJ1-1, with D possibly matching TRBD1 (5 bases). Trimming took off 8 bases at V and 1 base at J, with 20 bases between the two ends. Germline V gives CDR1 SQVTM, CDR2 ANQGSEA. This CDR3 is built from 15 residues.